This T cell receptor beta chain appears in the sequencing data of a study of control samples from healthy donors and cancer patients. This table comes from immunoSEQ multiplex PCR, and its TCRdb copy is limited to in-frame clones, with some not included. Among about 110,000 clones listed, approximately 93% were seen once. The CDR3 runs to 15 residues. V lost 2 bases, J lost 2 bases, and 13 bases lay in between. The V gene's germline CDR1 is MNHEY and CDR2 SVGEGT. The V call is TRBV6-2 or TRBV6-3, the J call TRBJ2-7; possible D gene TRBD1, 6 bases. This clonotype originated in a woman between 18 and 30 years old in good health. The specimen was blood. The CDR3 DNA reads as TGTGCCAGCAGTTACGGAGACAGGAATCCCTACGAGCAGTACTTC. This gives the protein CASSYGDRNPYEQYF.